The sequence of this TCR beta chain was determined in a study of CD8 T cell repertoires and HIV-1 epitope variants (dated by TCRdb to about 2020). For context, the study as a whole: Twenty-five peptides representing autologous and known Gag and Nef epitope variants were each used to stimulate T cells in separate culture wells. A CMV, EBV and flu peptide pool, the Ebola AY9 epitope as negative control, and a no-peptide well were included as control conditions. The epitopes tested covered three Gag epitope families plus Nef HW9 and YT9. T cells were enriched using the EasySep Human T Cell Enrichment Kit and were co-cultured with equal numbers of autologous T cell-negative cells serving as antigen-presenting cells. Cultures were maintained for approximately ten days in IMDM with gentamicin, and half-media changes adding IL-2, IL-7 and IL-15 were performed on days 3 and 7. An aliquot of 1M T cells was saved as an uncultured baseline condition, separate from the approximately 87 T cell cultures. A total of around 80 T cell cultures were run, with each culture condition done in triplicate except for one peptide, which was done in duplicate.

Broad study findings and their caveats: The assay identified only TCR beta chains and indicated proliferation in response to antigen, without indicating T cell function or cytokine profile. The study identified roughly 9 antigen-specific TCR beta clonotypes, over 5 of which appeared to be cross-reactive for autologous or known escape epitope variants. Four to six clonotypes recognized the Nef KF9 family and one clonotype recognized the HW9 family, while no responses were seen to the TAALDMSHF plasma variant.

In the germline V gene (reference sequence), CDR1 corresponds to MNHEY and CDR2 to SMNVEV. The CDR3, cysteine through phenylalanine, is 15 amino acids long. Of the read, only the CDR3 DNA is kept; its 45 bases are in frame from base 1. The germline V and J ends show losses of 1 base and 3 bases respectively, and no gene match explains 2 bases of the junction. TCR beta CDR3 regions were sequenced at survey depth on the immunoSEQ platform. The QIAamp DNA micro kit was used to extract genomic DNA from every cultured and uncultured CD8+ T cell population. In the paper's pipeline: Samples with fewer than 5,000 productive reads were excluded, resulting in the removal of about 6% of the roughly 75 HIV peptide-stimulated cultures. A MANAFEST web app trimmed sequences to CDR3 and removed nonproductive sequences, CDR3s under 5 amino acids, and those not starting C or ending F/W. To count as antigen-specific, a clonotype had to be expanded in at least 2 of 3 replicates compared with the no-peptide control at FDR 0.01, and only within one epitope family. A specific clonotype also had to show a frequency at least fivefold higher than in wells stimulated with peptides from other epitope families. TCRdb holds this immuneACCESS table with in-frame rearrangements only. Some clones are missing; in checked studies, unresolved V genes explain under half, and the rest has no known cause. V, J and clone size are those of that table, while D and trimming were read from the DNA. For this sample there are 1,800 or so clones; about three quarters appear just once. Clones ranked in the top ten supply about 46% of the sample.

Of note for this clone: This receptor's antigen is unknown. The input lacks base qualities; no much larger clone sits a single base away.

The EasySep Human CD8+ T Cell Enrichment Kit was used on day 10 to isolate CD8+ T cells from every culture. Recombination connected TRBV27 to TRBJ2-7; 11 nucleotides in the junction match TRBD2. The TCR originated in a male donor with HIV. Sequencing used cultured CD8+ T cells derived from PBMCs. The CDR3: CASSLYLAGGYEQYF. The DNA is as follows: TGTGCCAGCAGTTTATACCTAGCGGGGGGCTACGAGCAGTACTTC.